This record looks at one T cell receptor (beta chain) sequence and its context. Its antigen is still unknown. Germline V gene sequence: CDR1 SEHNR, CDR2 FQNEAQ (reference sequence). The CDR3 is 16 residues long. The germline V and J ends were trimmed by 3 bases and 3 bases, with 16 bases remaining between them. The sample comes from a study of radiotherapy plus CTLA-4 blockade in lung cancer. Study-level background: Objective responses were seen in 18% of patients, disease control in around 31%.

Findings and limits, study-wide: Radiotherapy plus ipilimumab was followed by expansion in blood of tumor-derived TCR clones.

The data were produced by immunoSEQ multiplex PCR, yet TCRdb's version contains in-frame clones alone and is incomplete. This sample has approximately 80,000 clones, with over 65% found just once. The receptor was derived from a human donor with non-small cell lung cancer whose response to radiotherapy plus ipilimumab could not be evaluated. V usage is TRBV7-9 and J usage is TRBJ2-3, with D possibly matching TRBD2 (5 bases). Specimen: peripheral blood, collected from a patient treated with radiotherapy plus ipilimumab. Here the CDR3 DNA reads TGTGCCAGCAGCTTGAACCCGGGGTTAGGTACAGATACGCAGTATTTT. This sequence encodes CASSLNPGLGTDTQYF.